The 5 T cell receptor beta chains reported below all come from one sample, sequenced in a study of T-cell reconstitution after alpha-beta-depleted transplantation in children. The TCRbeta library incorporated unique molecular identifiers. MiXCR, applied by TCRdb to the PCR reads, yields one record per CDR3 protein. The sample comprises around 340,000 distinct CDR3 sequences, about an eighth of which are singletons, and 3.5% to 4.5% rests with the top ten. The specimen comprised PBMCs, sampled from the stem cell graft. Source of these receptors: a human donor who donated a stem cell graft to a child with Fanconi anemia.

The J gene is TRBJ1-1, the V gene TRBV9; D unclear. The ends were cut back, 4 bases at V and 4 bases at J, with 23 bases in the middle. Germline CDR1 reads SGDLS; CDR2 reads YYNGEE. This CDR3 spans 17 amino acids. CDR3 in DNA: TGTGCCAGCAGCCCCCGACACGCACCACTTCAATTCACTGAAGCTTTCTTT. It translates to CASSPRHAPLQFTEAFF.

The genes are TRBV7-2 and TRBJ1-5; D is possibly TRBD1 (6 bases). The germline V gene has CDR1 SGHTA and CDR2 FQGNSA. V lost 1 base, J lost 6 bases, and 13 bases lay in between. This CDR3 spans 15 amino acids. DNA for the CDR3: TGTGCCAGCAGCTTAGACTCGGGGGGCTCTCAGCCCCAGCATTTT. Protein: CASSLDSGGSQPQHF. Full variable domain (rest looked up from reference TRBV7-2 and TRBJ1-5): GAGVSQSPSNKVTEKGKDVELRCDPISGHTALYWYRQSLGQGLEFLIYFQGNSAPDKSGLPSDRFSAERTGGSVSTLTIQRTQQEDSAVYLCASSLDSGGSQPQHFGDGTRLSIL.

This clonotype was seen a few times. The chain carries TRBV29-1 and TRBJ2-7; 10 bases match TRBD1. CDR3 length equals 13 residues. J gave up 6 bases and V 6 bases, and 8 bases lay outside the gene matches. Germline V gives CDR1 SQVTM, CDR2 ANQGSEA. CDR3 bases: TGCAGCGTCTTCGGGACAGGGGCAGGCGAGCAGTACTTC. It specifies CSVFGTGAGEQYF.

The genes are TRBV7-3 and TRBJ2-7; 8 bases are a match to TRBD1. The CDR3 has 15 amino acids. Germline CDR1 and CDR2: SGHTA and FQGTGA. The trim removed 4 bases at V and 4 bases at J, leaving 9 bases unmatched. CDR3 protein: CASSSFAGQGYEQYF. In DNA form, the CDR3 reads TGTGCCAGCAGCTCTTTCGCCGGACAGGGTTACGAGCAGTACTTC. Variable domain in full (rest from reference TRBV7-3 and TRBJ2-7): GAGVSQTPSNKVTEKGKYVELRCDPISGHTALYWYRQSLGQGPEFLIYFQGTGAADDSGLPNDRFFAVRPEGSVSTLKIQRTERGDSAVYLCASSSFAGQGYEQYFGPGTRLTVT.

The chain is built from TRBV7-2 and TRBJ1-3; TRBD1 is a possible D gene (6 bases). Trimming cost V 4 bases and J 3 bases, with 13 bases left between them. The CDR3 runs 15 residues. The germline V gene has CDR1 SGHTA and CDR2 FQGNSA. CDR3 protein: CASSSRGGGGNTIYF. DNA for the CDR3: TGTGCCAGCAGCTCTCGGGGGGGCGGTGGAAACACCATATATTTT.